Listed below are T cell receptor beta chains from one sample, sequenced in a study of Ad26.COV2.S vaccination and SARS-CoV-2 variants. Clones were sequenced by immunoSEQ multiplex PCR, and TCRdb holds only the in-frame ones, with some missing. The data hold 350,000 to 550,000 clones, with nearly 90% observed a single time. This material consisted of peripheral blood, taken in a trial of Ad26.COV2.S vaccine versus placebo. The source is a person between 18 and 59 years old who received the Ad26.COV2.S COVID-19 vaccine or a placebo. CDR3s include the opening cysteine and the closing phenylalanine or tryptophan. D genes are given only for firm matches. Clone size appears in some rows only: once, few, many, or a class for an expanded clone.

V gene	D gene	J gene	clone size	CDR3 protein	CDR3 DNA
TRBV21-1	-	TRBJ2-7	-	CALVPGQRSYEQYF	TGTGCCCTCGTGCCGGGACAGAGGTCCTACGAGCAGTACTTC
TRBV5-5	-	TRBJ2-1	-	CASSRAPNAYNEQFF	TGTGCCAGCAGCCGCGCCCCTAACGCCTACAATGAGCAGTTCTTC
TRBV6-5	-	TRBJ2-6	-	CASSYVRGSGANVLTF	TGTGCCAGCAGTTACGTGAGAGGATCTGGGGCCAACGTCCTGACTTTC
TRBV3-1/TRBV3-2	-	TRBJ1-4	-	CASSQDDETAVATNEKLFF	TGTGCCAGCAGCCAAGACGATGAGACGGCAGTTGCAACTAATGAAAAACTGTTTTTT
TRBV19	-	TRBJ1-3	-	CASSFHPNTIYF	TGTGCCAGTAGTTTTCACCCAAACACCATATATTTT
TRBV4-2	-	TRBJ2-1	few	CASSQVSGGLSNEQFF	TGTGCCAGCAGCCAAGTCAGTGGGGGCCTCTCCAATGAGCAGTTCTTC
TRBV28	TRBD1	TRBJ2-7	-	CASSFQTGTGTYEQYF	TGTGCCAGCAGTTTCCAAACCGGGACAGGAACCTACGAGCAGTACTTC
TRBV3-1/TRBV3-2	TRBD2	TRBJ2-1	-	CASSPLLAGYYNEQFF	TGTGCCAGCAGCCCCCTCCTAGCGGGCTACTACAATGAGCAGTTCTTC
TRBV27	-	TRBJ1-2	-	CASSLTGPYGYTF	TGTGCCAGCTCCCTGACAGGCCCGTATGGCTACACCTTC
TRBV27	TRBD1	TRBJ2-5	-	CASSLLGGETQYF	TGTGCCAGCAGTTTATTAGGGGGCGAGACCCAGTACTTC
TRBV7-2	TRBD1	TRBJ2-3	-	CASSSGTGGFLFTDTQYF	TGTGCCAGCAGCTCAGGGACAGGGGGGTTCCTGTTCACAGATACGCAGTATTTT
TRBV7-6	-	TRBJ2-1	-	CASSLQGLTYNEQFF	TGTGCCAGCAGCTTACAGGGGTTGACGTACAATGAGCAGTTCTTC
TRBV5-1	-	TRBJ2-1	-	CASSPWDGQQFF	TGCGCCAGCAGCCCCTGGGACGGCCAGCAGTTCTTC
TRBV3-1/TRBV3-2	TRBD1	TRBJ2-3	-	CASSQQTGDPGDTQYF	TGTGCCAGCAGCCAACAGACAGGGGATCCAGGGGATACGCAGTATTTT
TRBV7-2	-	TRBJ1-1	-	CASSFSGGYTEAFF	TGTGCCAGCAGCTTTTCCGGGGGTTACACTGAAGCTTTCTTT
TRBV5-1	-	TRBJ1-2	-	CASSLEQGLDGYTF	TGCGCCAGCAGCTTGGAACAGGGACTCGATGGCTACACCTTC
TRBV5-1	TRBD1	TRBJ1-1	-	CASSLTGGTEAFF	TGCGCCAGCAGCTTGACAGGGGGCACTGAAGCTTTCTTT
TRBV7-2	-	TRBJ1-3	-	CASSSSLGNTIYF	TGTGCCAGCAGCTCCAGCCTTGGTAACACCATATATTTT
TRBV5-1	-	TRBJ1-1	-	CASSPETAANTEAFF	TGCGCCAGCAGCCCTGAGACAGCCGCGAACACTGAAGCTTTCTTT
TRBV2	-	TRBJ1-5	-	CASKGEVDQPQHF	TGTGCCAGCAAGGGGGAGGTGGATCAGCCCCAGCATTTT
TRBV30	TRBD1	TRBJ2-1	few	CAWSRDRGPYNEQFF	TGTGCCTGGAGCAGGGACAGGGGCCCCTACAATGAGCAGTTCTTC
TRBV28	TRBD1	TRBJ2-2	-	CASSFTAKHTKPGQLTSNTGELFF	TGTGCCAGCAGTTTCACTGCGAAGCATACAAAACCGGGACAGCTTACCTCGAACACCGGGGAGCTGTTTTTT
TRBV5-4	TRBD1	TRBJ2-1	-	CASIRQGAYNEQFF	TGTGCCAGCATCAGACAGGGGGCCTACAATGAGCAGTTCTTC
TRBV9	-	TRBJ2-3	-	CASSVLEGPTDTQYF	TGTGCCAGCAGCGTACTTGAGGGCCCCACAGATACGCAGTATTTT
TRBV6-6	TRBD2	TRBJ2-7	-	CASSIAGGGAVYEQYF	TGTGCCAGCAGTATCGCTGGCGGGGGGGCCGTCTACGAGCAGTACTTC
TRBV5-1	TRBD2	TRBJ2-1	few	CASSLAAGASHEQFF	TGCGCCAGCAGCTTGGCAGCGGGGGCGTCCCATGAGCAGTTCTTC
TRBV4-3	-	TRBJ1-1	-	CASSQEFRLTEAFF	TGCGCCAGCAGCCAAGAGTTTCGGTTGACTGAAGCTTTCTTT
TRBV18	-	TRBJ2-7	-	CASSPGTAACEQYF	TGTGCCAGCTCACCAGGGACGGCAGCCTGCGAGCAGTACTTC
TRBV2	-	TRBJ1-3	-	CASSDYVRVTGNTIYF	TGTGCCAGCAGTGACTACGTCAGGGTAACTGGAAACACCATATATTTT
TRBV5-1	TRBD2	TRBJ2-3	-	CASRPLAGTDTQYF	TGCGCCTCGCGGCCCCTAGCGGGAACTGATACGCAGTATTTT
TRBV5-6	-	TRBJ1-5	-	CASSSSRVGNQPQHF	TGTGCCAGCAGCTCGTCCCGGGTTGGCAATCAGCCCCAGCATTTT
TRBV4-3	-	TRBJ1-2	-	CASSQGEGDYGYTF	TGCGCCAGCAGCCAAGGAGAAGGGGACTATGGCTACACCTTC
TRBV7-3	TRBD2	TRBJ2-3	-	CASSLRAWRERSDTQYF	TGTGCCAGCAGCTTAAGAGCGTGGCGGGAGCGCTCAGATACGCAGTATTTT
TRBV27	-	TRBJ2-5	-	CASSLGLGLWETQYF	TGTGCCAGCAGTTTGGGGTTAGGGTTATGGGAGACCCAGTACTTC
TRBV2	-	TRBJ2-3	once	CASRGWATDTQYF	TGTGCCAGCAGGGGGTGGGCCACAGATACGCAGTATTTT
TRBV7-9	-	TRBJ1-1	-	CASSWTANTEAFF	TGTGCCAGCAGCTGGACAGCGAACACTGAAGCTTTCTTT
TRBV18	-	TRBJ1-1	-	CASSTGQGDFAEAFF	TGTGCCAGCTCAACGGGGCAGGGCGATTTCGCTGAAGCTTTCTTT
TRBV27	-	TRBJ1-4	once	CASGSHIATNEKLFF	TGTGCCAGCGGCTCCCACATAGCAACTAATGAAAAACTGTTTTTT